This record concerns one T cell receptor beta chain sequence. The antigen remains undetermined. TCRdb keeps only in-frame clones here, not all; method: immunoSEQ multiplex PCR. In the table there are under 50,000 clones, 70% to 90% of which are singletons. The data belong to a study of T cell responses to AZD1222 COVID-19 vaccine. Study-wide results and caveats: Spike-specific TCRs gained breadth and depth after people received two AZD1222 doses. Reports say nearly half of spike-specific TCRs go after unmutated variant regions.

Sequences were derived from peripheral blood, sampled 28 days after the second AZD1222 dose. The clonotype was recovered from an adult who received the AZD1222 COVID-19 vaccine.

This chain's CDR3 is CASSDQTGFWETQYF. The CDR3, as DNA: TGTGCCAGCAGTGACCAAACAGGTTTTTGGGAGACCCAGTACTTC. The chain carries TRBV25-1 and TRBJ2-5, with D maybe TRBD1 (5 bases). Trimming took off 3 bases at V and 5 bases at J, with 16 bases between the two ends. Germline CDR1 and CDR2: MGHDK and SYGVNS. The CDR3 is made up of 15 amino acids.